A selection of T cell receptor beta chains follows, all from one sample in a study of cytomegalovirus exposure and HLA in healthy donors. TCRdb's copy holds only in-frame clones and misses some; the assay was immunoSEQ multiplex PCR. Recorded here are around 100,000 clones; the top ten clones represent 3.5%. The sample consisted of PBMCs. The receptor source for this set is a man aged 40-49 years in good health and CMV-seronegative. The CDR3 runs from the conserved cysteine through the conserved F or W. The D gene is left open where the match is weak. Where a row states a size, it is once, few, many or the class of an expanded clone; other rows omit it.

TRBV28	NA	NA	TRBJ2-1	TGTGCCAGCAGTTCGTTGGGCTCATACAATGAGCAGTTCTTC	CASSSLGSYNEQFF
TRBV28	NA	TRBD1	TRBJ1-2	TGTGCCAGCACGACAGGGGACTATGGCTACACCTTC	CASTTGDYGYTF
TRBV12-1	NA	NA	TRBJ2-2	TGTGCCAGCAGTATAAGACAGGGCAACACCGGGGAGCTGTTTTTT	CASSIRQGNTGELFF
TRBV27	NA	NA	TRBJ1-5	TGTGCCAGCAAGGATGGAGGGAGAAGCAATCAGCCCCAGCATTTT	CASKDGGRSNQPQHF
TRBV28	NA	TRBD1	TRBJ1-2	TGTGCCAGCAGATCGGGACAGCTCGATTGGGGCTACACCTTC	CASRSGQLDWGYTF
TRBV7-2	NA	TRBD1	TRBJ1-6	TGTGCCAGCAGCTTAGAGGACAGGTATTCACCCCTCCACTTT	CASSLEDRYSPLHF
TRBV9	NA	NA	TRBJ2-1	TGTGCCAGCAGCCCCAGCCCGGGACACGGTAATGAGCAGTTCTTC	CASSPSPGHGNEQFF
TRBV4-2	NA	NA	TRBJ2-7	TGTGCCAGCAGCCAACCGGGACCGGGAGCCCACGAGCAGTACTTC	CASSQPGPGAHEQYF
TRBV11-2	NA	TRBD2	TRBJ2-1	TGTGCCAGCAGCCGTCAACTAGCGGGATCTAGCTCCTACAATGAGCAGTTCTTC	CASSRQLAGSSSYNEQFF
TRBV11-2	NA	NA	TRBJ1-6	TGTGCCAGCAGCTTAGGTAGAGCGCGTGGTAATTCACCCCTCCACTTT	CASSLGRARGNSPLHF
TRBV5-1	NA	NA	TRBJ2-5	TGCGCCAGCAGCTTGTTAGGCACGGGGGAGACCCAGTACTTC	CASSLLGTGETQYF
TRBV7-9	NA	NA	TRBJ1-2	TGTGCCAGCAGCTCCGGACAGACCTATGGCTACACCTTC	CASSSGQTYGYTF
TRBV7-2	NA	TRBD1	TRBJ1-2	TGTGCCAGCAGCTTAGCACAGGGGAGCTATGGCTACACCTTC	CASSLAQGSYGYTF
TRBV9	NA	NA	TRBJ1-2	TGTGCCAGCAGCGAAAACACAGGGATCTATGGCTACACCTTC	CASSENTGIYGYTF
TRBV6-1	NA	NA	TRBJ2-2	TGTGCCAGCAGACAGGGACACGCGAACACCGGGGAGCTGTTTTTT	CASRQGHANTGELFF
TRBV5-6	NA	TRBD2	TRBJ2-7	TGTGCCAGCAGCCGTAGCGGGGGGGCTTCCGAGCAGTACTTC	CASSRSGGASEQYF
TRBV4-2	NA	TRBD1	TRBJ1-3	TGTGCCAGCAGCCTAATCCCGGGACAGGGAGCAGGGTCTGGAAACACCATATATTTT	CASSLIPGQGAGSGNTIYF
TRBV6-5	NA	TRBD2	TRBJ2-1	TGTGCCAGCAGTTACTCGAGTAGCGGGCGTTATGAGCAGTTCTTC	CASSYSSSGRYEQFF
TRBV29-1	NA	NA	TRBJ2-3	TGCAGCGTTTCGGCGGGAAATACGCAGTATTTT	CSVSAGNTQYF
TRBV4-1	NA	NA	TRBJ2-1	TGCGCCAGCAGCCAAGAAGAGGGAGGGGGGCCGAATGAGCAGTTCTTC	CASSQEEGGGPNEQFF
TRBV27	NA	TRBD1	TRBJ2-7	TGTGCCAGCAGTCTACAGGGGGCGTATTTTGACGAGCAGTACTTC	CASSLQGAYFDEQYF
TRBV28	NA	TRBD2	TRBJ2-1	TGTGCCAGCAGCGGGATAGCGGGAGGAGGGGGCTACAATGAGCAGTTCTTC	CASSGIAGGGGYNEQFF
TRBV6-5	NA	NA	TRBJ2-5	TGTGCCAGCAAATCAACAGGTGTTGAAGAGACCCAGTACTTC	CASKSTGVEETQYF
TRBV30	NA	NA	TRBJ2-5	TGTGCCTGGAGTGTACAAGGGGTTGAGACCCAGTACTTC	CAWSVQGVETQYF
TRBV7-9	NA	NA	TRBJ2-1	TGTGCCAGCAGCCGCGGGGTTGATTATGTGAATGAGCAGTTCTTC	CASSRGVDYVNEQFF
TRBV7-2	NA	TRBD2	TRBJ2-3	TGTGCCAGCAGCCCCCGATTAGCGGGAGATCGGACAGATACGCAGTATTTT	CASSPRLAGDRTDTQYF
TRBV16	NA	TRBD1	TRBJ1-2	TGTGCCAGCAGCCAAGACAGGGGCACCTATGGCTACACCTTC	CASSQDRGTYGYTF
TRBV7-2	NA	TRBD2	TRBJ2-5	TGTGCCAGCAGCTTCGGGTCCCTAGCGGGGGCCAGGGAGACCCAGTACTTC	CASSFGSLAGARETQYF
TRBV5-6	NA	TRBD2	TRBJ2-2	TGTGCCAGCAGCCGACGGGGGGACTCGAACACCGGGGAGCTGTTTTTT	CASSRRGDSNTGELFF
TRBV9	NA	TRBD1	TRBJ2-7	TGTGCCAGCAGCGAGGGGGGACAGGGGCGTACGGAGCAGTACTTC	CASSEGGQGRTEQYF
TRBV6-5	NA	NA	TRBJ2-1	TGTGCCAGCAGTTCGGGGTTCAATGAGCAGTTCTTC	CASSSGFNEQFF
TRBV6-5	NA	NA	TRBJ2-3	TGTGCCAGCAGTTCAGGGGCTTATTCAGCAGATACGCAGTATTTT	CASSSGAYSADTQYF
TRBV7-8	large	NA	TRBJ1-5	TGTGCCAGCAGCTTAGAAGAGGGAACCCATAATCAGCCCCAGCATTTT	CASSLEEGTHNQPQHF
TRBV6-5	NA	TRBD1	TRBJ2-1	TGTGCCAGCGGCAGACCCGGGACAGGGGGCGATGAGCAGTTCTTC	CASGRPGTGGDEQFF
TRBV30	NA	NA	TRBJ1-5	TGTGCCTGGTCAATCAAGAGGGCGGGAAGTCAGCCCCAGCATTTT	CAWSIKRAGSQPQHF
TRBV7-2	NA	TRBD2	TRBJ2-2	TGTGCCAGCAGCCCTTCCCTGACGGGAGGGACGAACACCGGGGAGCTGTTTTTT	CASSPSLTGGTNTGELFF
TRBV11-2	NA	NA	TRBJ2-1	TGTGCCAGCAGCTTAAGTGCAGGCAATGAGCAGTTCTTC	CASSLSAGNEQFF
TRBV30	NA	TRBD1	TRBJ2-2	TGTGCCTGGGGACAGGGTTTGAACACCGGGGAGCTGTTTTTT	CAWGQGLNTGELFF
TRBV19	NA	TRBD1	TRBJ1-1	TGTGCCAGTAGTATTCGGGGACAGGGGTCCCTTAACACTGAAGCTTTCTTT	CASSIRGQGSLNTEAFF
TRBV10-3	NA	TRBD1	TRBJ2-5	TGTGCCATCAACCGACAGGGGGAGCAGACCCAGTACTTC	CAINRQGEQTQYF
TRBV29-1	NA	TRBD1	TRBJ2-7	TGCAGCTTTACCGGGACAGCTACCTACGAGCAGTACTTC	CSFTGTATYEQYF
TRBV5-1	NA	TRBD2	TRBJ2-7	TGCGCCAGTCGACTTGGGACTACTCTCTACGAGCAGTACTTC	CASRLGTTLYEQYF
TRBV7-9	NA	TRBD1	TRBJ2-5	TGTGCCAGCAGCCAAACAGACAGGGGGCTTCGAGAGACCCAGTACTTC	CASSQTDRGLRETQYF
TRBV6-5	NA	TRBD1	TRBJ1-2	TGTGCCAGCAGACTGACAGGGAACTATGGCTACACCTTC	CASRLTGNYGYTF
TRBV2	NA	NA	TRBJ2-6	TGTGCCAGCAGCGACACCTACAGGTTCTACCTGACTTTC	CASSDTYRFYLTF
TRBV10-3	NA	NA	TRBJ1-2	TGTGCCATCAGTGCTACAGGGTCTAACTATGGCTACACCTTC	CAISATGSNYGYTF
TRBV28	NA	NA	TRBJ1-2	TGTGCCAGCATGGGGGGGGTTGGAGGAATCTATGGCTACACCTTC	CASMGGVGGIYGYTF
TRBV18	NA	NA	TRBJ2-1	TGTGCCAGCTCACCGCCGATCAGGGTAGGGGCCTACAATGAGCAGTTCTTC	CASSPPIRVGAYNEQFF
TRBV19	NA	TRBD2	TRBJ2-2	TGTGCCAGTAGTACTCCAGCGGGAGGAAGCACCGGGGAGCTGTTTTTT	CASSTPAGGSTGELFF
TRBV18	NA	TRBD1	TRBJ1-2	TGTGCCAGCTCACTGACCTCGGACAGGGGGTATGGCTACACCTTC	CASSLTSDRGYGYTF
TRBV19	NA	NA	TRBJ1-2	TGTGCCAGTAGTATATCGGAGGGCTACACCTTC	CASSISEGYTF
TRBV7-6	NA	TRBD1	TRBJ2-2	TGTGCCAGCAGCTTAGTCAGGGGGTCCGGGGAGCTGTTTTTT	CASSLVRGSGELFF
TRBV5-5	NA	TRBD1	TRBJ1-2	TGTGCCAGCAGCTTGGGGGACAGGGTTGTGCATGGCTACACCTTC	CASSLGDRVVHGYTF
TRBV29-1	NA	TRBD1	TRBJ1-2	TGCAGCGTTGATGATACTGCAGGGGGACTGGGGGAAGGCTACACCTTC	CSVDDTAGGLGEGYTF
TRBV6-6	NA	NA	TRBJ2-3	TGTGCCAGTACTGCCGGTCGTCGCACAGATACGCAGTATTTT	CASTAGRRTDTQYF
TRBV5-1	NA	NA	TRBJ1-1	TGCGCCACCAGGCGTGGGTCAGGGGCTTCTGAAGCTTTCTTT	CATRRGSGASEAFF
TRBV29-1	NA	TRBD1	TRBJ2-7	TGCAGCGTTGAGGACAGGGGAAAATACGAGCAGTACTTC	CSVEDRGKYEQYF